This TCR beta chain was recorded in a study of persistence of HIV-infected CD4 T cells. The libraries were made with immunoSEQ version 4 in survey mode. Produced via immunoSEQ multiplex PCR; TCRdb's table is partial and in-frame only. The sample yields about 40,000 clones, 75% to 80% seen once. Broader study findings: Bulk TCR data could not be restricted to HIV-1-infected CMV-responding cells.

Notes on this clone: Its antigen remains unidentified.

Overlapping HIV-1 Gag 15-mer peptides at roughly 1 ug per peptide per mL were used. Sorted nonresponding memory CD4+ T cells were CD40L-negative, CD69-negative, CD45RO-high. Inclusion required CMV-positive serology and CD4+ counts above 400 cells/uL. The input for sequencing was CD4+ T cells sorted from PBMCs after approximately 20-hour stimulation, taken from a patient who received antiretroviral therapy. The receptor was derived from an adult man with HIV who was CMV-seropositive.

CDR3 nucleotides: TGTGCCAGCAGCCCAAAATCGACAGGGGATGATTCACCCCTCCACTTT. Translation: CASSPKSTGDDSPLHF. The V and J genes are TRBV11-2 and TRBJ1-6; 8 nucleotides line up with TRBD1. After removal of 5 bases from V and 8 bases from J, the junction contained 11 bases not matched to a gene. The CDR3 is 16 amino acids. Per the germline V gene, CDR1 is SGHAT and CDR2 is FQNNGV.